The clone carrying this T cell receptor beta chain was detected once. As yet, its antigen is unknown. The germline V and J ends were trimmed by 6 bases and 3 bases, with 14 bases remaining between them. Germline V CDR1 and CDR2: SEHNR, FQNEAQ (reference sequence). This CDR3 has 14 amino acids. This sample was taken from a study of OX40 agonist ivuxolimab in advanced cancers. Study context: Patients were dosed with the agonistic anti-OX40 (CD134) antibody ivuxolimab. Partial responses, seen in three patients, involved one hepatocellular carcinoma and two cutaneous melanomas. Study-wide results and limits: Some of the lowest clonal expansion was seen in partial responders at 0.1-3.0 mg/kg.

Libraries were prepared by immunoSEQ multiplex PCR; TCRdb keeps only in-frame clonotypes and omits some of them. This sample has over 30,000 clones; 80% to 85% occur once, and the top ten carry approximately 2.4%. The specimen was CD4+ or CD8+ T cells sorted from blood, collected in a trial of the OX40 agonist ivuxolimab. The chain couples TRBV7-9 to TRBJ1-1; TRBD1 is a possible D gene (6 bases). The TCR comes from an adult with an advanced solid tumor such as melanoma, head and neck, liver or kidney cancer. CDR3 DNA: TGTGCCAGCAGTCGCGTACAGGGTTACACTGAAGCTTTCTTT. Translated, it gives CASSRVQGYTEAFF.